This TCR beta chain was sequenced during a study of T cells during gluten challenge in celiac disease (dated by TCRdb to about 2017). The study in broad terms: Paired single-cell TCR sequencing was performed for several challenge participants showing a significant rise in HLA-DQ:gluten tetramer-binding T cells. Single-cell libraries were sequenced paired-end 250 bp and bulk libraries paired-end 300 bp on the Illumina MiSeq. Blood was collected at baseline, day 6 and day 14 of the challenge, whereas duodenal biopsies were collected at baseline and day 14. Overall study results and their limits: The circulating gluten-specific T cells hit their peak on day 6, and the day-6 repertoire seemed to be made up largely of expanded preexisting memory clonotypes. Increased clonal expansion on day 6 was shown by a lower sample-corrected Shannon diversity of circulating gluten-specific T cells. In about seven patients, 12-44% of single-cell TCR-alpha/beta clonotypes seen at the latest time point had also been present at baseline, compared with about 51-56% in the bulk data.

V is shortened by 4 bases, J by 1 base, and the region joining them spans 8 bases. The CDR3 spans 13 residues, from the cysteine through the phenylalanine. Only the CDR3 portion is preserved as DNA: 39 bases, with reading frame beginning at the first base. From a lookup of the germline V gene, CDR1 and CDR2 are SGHRS and YFSETQ. For blood cells, the gate was set on tetramer-binding CD4+ effector-memory gut-homing T cells, defined as CD3+, CD45RA-, CD62L- and integrin beta7+, with lineage markers excluded. Patients with treated celiac disease who followed a gluten-free diet went through a 14-day oral dietary gluten challenge so that recall of gluten-specific T cells could be studied. Sorting was done on an Aria II cell sorter as single cells, plus in bulk whenever tetramer-positive cells were relatively numerous. Peripheral blood mononuclear cells were isolated by Ficoll density gradient centrifugation and cryopreserved before staining. Thawed cells were stained with a pool of PE-conjugated HLA-DQ:gluten tetramers presenting immunodominant gluten epitopes before sorting of tetramer-binding CD4+ T cells. After staining with HLA-DQ:gluten tetramers, blood samples were enriched using a tetramer-based method.

Library creation used single-cell sequencing. TCRdb records Illumina MiSeq as the sequencer. Three nested PCRs using multiplexed primers that cover all TRA and TRB V genes were used to amplify paired single-cell TCR-alpha and TCR-beta sequences. The paper's processing steps were these. Selected pRESTO steps were used to preprocess reads, and IMGT/HighV-QUEST was used to assign V, D, J genes and CDR3 junctions. Single cells were kept only if valid singletons with at most three chains, each supported by 100 or more reads. A clonotype was defined by identical paired TCR-alpha/beta nucleotide sequences, and sharing across patients of only about 0.18% pointed to negligible cross-contamination. In samples containing more than 20 cells, repertoire diversity was estimated using a Shannon index corrected for undersampling. TCRdb reran the public reads through fastp at Q25 and MiXCR, keeping productive beta chains. Every entry covers one CDR3 protein and lists the most common genes and DNA from its rows. TCRdb, rather than the study authors, made the V and J calls. The sample has over 300 distinct CDR3 sequences on record, over 40% of them singletons. Around 60% of the sample belongs to the ten largest clones.

Comments on this clonotype: No base-level quality is on record; no much larger clone is a single base apart.

This sequence originates from a female donor with celiac disease. Sequencing was performed on gluten-specific CD4+ T cells sorted from blood using tetramers, taken at baseline or on day 6, 14 or 28 of gluten challenge (not recorded which). In this chain, TRBV5-1 is recombined with TRBJ1-1, with no confident D gene call. For the CDR3, the sequence is CASSITQNTEAFF. The sequenced DNA is TGCGCCAGCAGCATCACTCAGAACACTGAAGCTTTCTTT.